This T cell receptor beta chain came from a study of cytomegalovirus exposure and HLA in healthy donors. The PCR ran on 60 Vbeta and 13 Jbeta primers. Assay used: immunoSEQ multiplex PCR; TCRdb lists only in-frame clones, some missing. The table has about 100,000 clones, around 85% seen once. The CDR3 covers 15 residues. V lost 1 base, J lost 4 bases, and 3 bases stayed unmatched. Germline V gene lookup returns CDR1 MNHEY and CDR2 SVGAGI. The sample comprised PBMCs. This sequence originates from a man aged 25-45 years in good health and CMV-seronegative. The rearrangement joins TRBV6-5 to TRBJ1-5; TRBD1 aligns across 8 bases. In nucleotides, the CDR3 is TGTGCCAGCAGTTACTTCGACAGGGGTAATCAGCCCCAGCATTTT. It codes for CASSYFDRGNQPQHF.